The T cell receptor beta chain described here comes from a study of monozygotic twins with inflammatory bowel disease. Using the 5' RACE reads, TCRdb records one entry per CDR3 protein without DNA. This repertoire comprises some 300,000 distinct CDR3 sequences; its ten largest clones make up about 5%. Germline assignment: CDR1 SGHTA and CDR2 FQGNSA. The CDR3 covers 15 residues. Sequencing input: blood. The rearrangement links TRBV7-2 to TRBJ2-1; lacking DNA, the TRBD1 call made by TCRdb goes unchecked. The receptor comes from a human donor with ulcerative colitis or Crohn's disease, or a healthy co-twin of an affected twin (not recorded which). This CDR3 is CASSLVSGEGTEQFF.